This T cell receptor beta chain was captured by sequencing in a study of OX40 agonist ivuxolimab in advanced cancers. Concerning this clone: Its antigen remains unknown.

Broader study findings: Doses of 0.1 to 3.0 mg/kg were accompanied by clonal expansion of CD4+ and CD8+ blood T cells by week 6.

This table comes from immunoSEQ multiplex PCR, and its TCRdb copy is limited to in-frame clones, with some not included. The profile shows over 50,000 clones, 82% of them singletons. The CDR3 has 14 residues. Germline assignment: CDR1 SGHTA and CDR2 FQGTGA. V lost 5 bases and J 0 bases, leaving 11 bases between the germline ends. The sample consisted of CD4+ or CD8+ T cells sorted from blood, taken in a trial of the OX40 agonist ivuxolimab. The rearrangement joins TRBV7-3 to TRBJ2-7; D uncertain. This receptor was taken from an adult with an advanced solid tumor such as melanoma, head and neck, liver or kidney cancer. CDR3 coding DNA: TGTGCCAGCAGCCCCTACCGTATCTCCTACGAGCAGTACTTC. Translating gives CASSPYRISYEQYF.